A single sample gave rise to the 16 T cell receptor beta chains below, sequenced in a study of beta chain features in type 1 diabetes. Sequenced material consisted of expressed TCRB transcripts (all of the isolated RNA was reverse transcribed). Sequenced by immunoSEQ multiplex PCR; TCRdb stores in-frame clones only, minus some. Here the sample spans hundreds of thousands of clones, roughly 31% being singletons. Sequenced sample: naive CD4+ T cells from blood. These receptors all stem from a young man in good health.

The rearrangement links TRBV27 to TRBJ2-1; 7 bases line up with TRBD2. The CDR3 loop spans 15 amino acids. V dropped 2 bases and J dropped 4; count of bases not matched to a gene: 5. The V gene's germline CDR1 is MNHEY and CDR2 SMNVEV (reference sequence). The CDR3 sequence: CASSLRASGYNEQFF. In DNA form, the CDR3 reads TGTGCCAGCAGTTTACGGGCTAGCGGATACAATGAGCAGTTCTTC.

In DNA, the CDR3 is TGTGCCAGCAGCTTTGCAGACGTCGGTGAGCAGTTCTTC. This translates into CASSFADVGEQFF. The chain recombines TRBV7-7 with TRBJ2-1; no firm D call. The CDR3 length is 13 residues. V was clipped by 3 bases and J by 9 bases, with 12 bases between them. CDR1 is SSHAT, CDR2 FNYEAQ, per germline (reference sequence). Looking up the rest from reference TRBV7-7 and TRBJ2-1 gives the full variable domain: GAGVSQSPRYKVTKRGQDVTLRCDPISSHATLYWYQQALGQGPEFLTYFNYEAQPDKSGLPSDRFSAERPEGSISTLTIQRTEQRDSAMYRCASSFADVGEQFFGPGTRLTVL.

In its sample, this clone was seen a few times. CDR3 sequence: CASSLAPVSYEQYF. The CDR3 region has the DNA TGTGCCAGCAGCTTGGCCCCAGTTTCCTACGAGCAGTACTTC. The rearrangement joins TRBV5-4 to TRBJ2-7; D remains ambiguous. Trimming took 0 bases from V and 1 from J, leaving 8 bases between them. The germline CDR1 and CDR2 sequences are SGHNT and YYREEE (reference sequence). The CDR3 spans 14 residues.

For this clone: Other nucleotide sequences from this sample produce the same CDR3. V gene TRBV7-9 combines with J gene TRBJ2-7, with 7 bases that match TRBD2. With 0 bases clipped from V and 4 bases from J, the junction kept 0 bases outside the gene matches. The CDR3 extends over 13 amino acids. Germline V gene sequence: CDR1 SEHNR, CDR2 FQNEAQ (reference sequence). The chain's CDR3 is CASSLAGGYEQYF. The DNA of the CDR3 is TGTGCCAGCAGCTTAGCGGGAGGGTACGAGCAGTACTTC.

The chain employs TRBV28 and TRBJ2-3; D might be TRBD2 (6 bases). CDR3 length equals 13 residues. The V and J ends lost 4 bases and 2 bases respectively, with 7 bases between them. From germline, CDR1 is MDHEN and CDR2 SYDVKM. The CDR3 loop reads CASSWTNTDTQYF. The CDR3 DNA sequence: TGTGCCAGCAGTTGGACTAACACAGATACGCAGTATTTT. The complete variable domain, with remaining parts taken from reference TRBV28 and TRBJ2-3, reads DVKVTQSSRYLVKRTGEKVFLECVQDMDHENMFWYRQDPGLGLRLIYFSYDVKMKEKGDIPEGYSVSREKKERFSLILESASTNQTSMYLCASSWTNTDTQYFGPGTRLTVL.

In this sample, this clone turned up a few times. The chain couples TRBV11-2 to TRBJ2-3; TRBD2 agrees at 11 bases. Germline CDR1 reads SGHAT; CDR2 reads FQNNGV. The CDR3 length is 16 residues. V dropped 5 bases and J dropped 3; count of bases not matched to a gene: 7. The CDR3 protein is CASSILAGAITDTQYF. Here the CDR3 DNA reads TGTGCCAGCAGCATACTAGCGGGGGCTATAACAGATACGCAGTATTTT.

The chain uses TRBV4-3 and TRBJ2-5; no definite D call. This CDR3 is built from 13 residues. Germline V lookup: CDR1 LGHNA, CDR2 YSLEER. The germline V and J ends were trimmed by 4 bases and 5 bases, with 11 bases remaining between them. CDR3 DNA sequence: TGCGCCAGCAGCCCCGGAGAGGAGGAGACCCAGTACTTC. Encoded protein: CASSPGEEETQYF.

The rearrangement joins TRBV25-1 to TRBJ1-2; D possibly corresponds to TRBD1 (5 bases). From germline, CDR1 is MGHDK and CDR2 SYGVNS. CDR3 length: 14 amino acids. The V end was cut by 4 bases, the J end by 1 base, with 10 bases between. The CDR3 loop is CASSVGGDNYGYTF. For the CDR3, the DNA is TGTGCCAGCAGTGTGGGAGGGGATAACTATGGCTACACCTTC.

This sequence joins TRBV25-1 and TRBJ1-4, with D possibly being TRBD1 (5 bases). Trimming cost V 6 bases and J 6 bases, with 5 bases left between them. CDR1 MGHDK and CDR2 SYGVNS come from the germline V gene. The length of the CDR3 is 11 residues. The CDR3 DNA follows: TGTGCCAGCAGGGGGGATGAAAAACTGTTTTTT. Translated: CASRGDEKLFF. The full variable domain, rest sourced from reference TRBV25-1 and TRBJ1-4, is EADIYQTPRYLVIGTGKKITLECSQTMGHDKMYWYQQDPGMELHLIHYSYGVNSTEKGDLSSESTVSRIRTEHFPLTLESARPSHTSQYLCASRGDEKLFFGSGTQLSVL.

The genes are TRBV11-2 and TRBJ1-4, with D unresolved. With 2 bases removed from V and 5 bases from J, the gap between germline ends came to 12 bases. Germline assignment: CDR1 SGHAT and CDR2 FQNNGV. This CDR3 comprises 15 residues. DNA of the CDR3: TGTGCCAGCAGCTTATCCGGGGTTCAGAATGAAAAACTGTTTTTT. Translated: CASSLSGVQNEKLFF.

This clone was seen only a few times. This CDR3 is CASGPRGGEGYGNEQFF. Written as DNA, the CDR3 is TGTGCCAGCGGACCACGGGGCGGAGAGGGTTATGGCAATGAGCAGTTCTTC. The V gene is TRBV7-9, the J gene TRBJ2-1; D may be TRBD1 or TRBD2 (5 bases each). Trimming stripped 8 bases from V and 6 bases from J, with 26 bases between. The germline gives CDR1 SEHNR, CDR2 FQNEAQ (reference sequence). The CDR3 contains 17 residues.

The chain has TRBV5-1 and TRBJ2-1; D is possibly TRBD1 or TRBD2 (5 bases each). The CDR3 spans 15 residues. Germline CDR1 and CDR2: SGHRS and YFSETQ. V was shortened by 0 bases and J by 4 bases, with 11 bases between the two germline ends. CDR3 sequence: CASSLGGGAYNEQFF. The CDR3 nucleotides read TGCGCCAGCAGCTTGGGTGGGGGAGCATACAATGAGCAGTTCTTC.

This clone was observed a handful of times. Other DNA sequences in this sample translate to the same CDR3. J is TRBJ2-1 and V is TRBV29-1, with D possibly being TRBD2 (6 bases). This CDR3 has 14 residues. Germline CDR1 is SQVTM and CDR2 is ANQGSEA. The V end was cut by 7 bases, the J end by 5 bases, with 18 bases between. This CDR3 reads CSGGPSRDHNEQFF. Here the CDR3 DNA reads TGCAGCGGGGGTCCCTCGCGGGATCACAATGAGCAGTTCTTC.

The gene calls are TRBV30 and TRBJ2-3, with D hard to call. Germline V gene lookup returns CDR1 GTSNPN and CDR2 SVGIG (reference sequence). Trimming took off 0 bases at V and 2 bases at J, with 6 bases between the two ends. This CDR3 is 13 amino acids long. The CDR3 protein is CAWSVGLTDTQYF. The CDR3 region has the DNA TGTGCCTGGAGTGTAGGTCTCACAGATACGCAGTATTTT.

The chain couples TRBV5-4 to TRBJ2-1, with TRBD2 matching 10 bases. The germline CDR1 and CDR2 sequences are SGHNT and YYREEE (reference sequence). Trimming removed 4 bases from V and 4 bases from J; junction bases left unmatched: 8. CDR3 size: 16 residues. The CDR3 DNA follows: TGTGCCAGCAGCGCAAAAGCGGGAGGGCCGTACAATGAGCAGTTCTTC. It encodes CASSAKAGGPYNEQFF.

The chain has TRBV25-1 and TRBJ2-1; D is unclear. Germline CDR1 and CDR2: MGHDK and SYGVNS. The CDR3 runs to 16 residues. The V and J ends lost 4 bases and 0 bases respectively, with 13 bases between them. The CDR3 region has the DNA TGTGCCAGCAGTGGCCAGACGAGTTTCTCCTACAATGAGCAGTTCTTC. Its translation: CASSGQTSFSYNEQFF.